This TCR beta chain appears in the sequencing data of a study of blood T cells in healthy people across ages. Primed by a sample-barcoded 5' primer and a J-beta primer mix, a second PCR proceeded for about 7 to 12 cycles. Via MiXCR, TCRdb re-called the 5' RACE reads, giving one row per CDR3 protein. The repertoire consists of around 990,000 distinct CDR3 sequences, with about 25% occurring once and the leading ten covering about 0.72%. The V end lost 8 bases, the J end lost 6 bases, and 23 bases lay between the germline ends. CDR1 SQVTM and CDR2 ANQGSEA come from the germline V gene. The CDR3 runs to 14 residues. The same sample was also used in a study of T cells of mothers and their children.

The sequence was obtained from a girl aged 2 to 10 in good health. V usage is TRBV29-1 and J usage is TRBJ2-7, with D possibly TRBD1 on 6 matching bases. The specimen was blood. The CDR3 loop is CSLGIREQGTEQYF. The CDR3 coding sequence is TGCAGCCTTGGGATCCGCGAACAGGGTACCGAGCAGTACTTC.